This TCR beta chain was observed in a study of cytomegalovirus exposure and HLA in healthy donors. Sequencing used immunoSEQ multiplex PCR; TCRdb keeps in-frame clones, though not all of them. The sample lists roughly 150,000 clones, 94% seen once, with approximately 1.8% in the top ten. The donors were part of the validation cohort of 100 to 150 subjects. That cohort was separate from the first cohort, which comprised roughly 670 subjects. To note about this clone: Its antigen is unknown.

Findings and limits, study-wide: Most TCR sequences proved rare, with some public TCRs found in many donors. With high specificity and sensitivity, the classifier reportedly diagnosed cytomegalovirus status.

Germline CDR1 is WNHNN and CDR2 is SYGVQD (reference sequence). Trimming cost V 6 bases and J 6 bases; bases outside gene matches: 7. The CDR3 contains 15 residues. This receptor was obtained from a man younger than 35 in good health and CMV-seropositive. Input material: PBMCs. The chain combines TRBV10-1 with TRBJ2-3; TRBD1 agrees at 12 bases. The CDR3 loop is CASRSGTGGRDTQYF. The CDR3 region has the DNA TGCGCCAGCAGGTCCGGGACAGGGGGCAGGGATACGCAGTATTTT.